This T cell receptor beta chain originates from a study of T cell repertoires in cytomegalovirus infection (dated by TCRdb to between 2019 and 2020). Regarding the study in general: Donor HLA type was relevant to the analysis, because carriage of CMV infection together with the matching HLA type was indicated by public TCR beta signatures.

The research as a whole found: The ex vivo response was dominated by HLA-C-restricted CMV-specific TCR beta clonotypes, and the single most frequent clonotype in two of eight donors was supplied by these HLA-C-restricted clonotypes. In both this cohort and an independent roughly 330-donor cohort, the cumulative frequency of public TCR beta family members distinguished carriers of CMV infection plus the relevant HLA type.

Including the terminal cysteine and phenylalanine, the CDR3 comprises 17 residues. Only the CDR3 portion is preserved as DNA: 51 bases, with reading frame beginning at the first base. V was cut back by 6 bases and J by 1 base, leaving a gap of 22 bases between them. From the germline V gene (reference sequence), CDR1 is SEHNR and CDR2 is FQNEAQ. The reads were generated on an Illumina HiSeq 1500. TCRdb ran its own pipeline on the public reads, namely fastp trimming at Q25 and MiXCR clone calling, and kept in-frame beta chains. Identical CDR3 protein sequences are pooled into one entry, listed with their most common genes and DNA. The sample yields about 330,000 distinct CDR3 sequences; over 7.5% were counted once. Over 3.5% of the sample rests with the top ten. Remarks on this clonotype: It has no known antigen specificity. A much larger clone sits a single nucleotide away, making a read error possible.

The chain joins TRBV7-9 to TRBJ2-7, with the identity of the D gene unclear. Sample: PBMCs. This receptor was obtained from a human donor in good health (CMV status not recorded). Some clones in this sample may be carry-over from other donors' samples. The CDR3 loop reads CASSSPLQRARSYEQYF. DNA sequence: TGTGCCAGCAGTTCCCCTCTACAGAGAGCCCGTTCCTACGAGCAGTACTTC.